This TCR beta chain was captured by sequencing in a study of blood T cell repertoires in COVID-19. Trimming left V 2 bases short and J 2 bases short, with 6 bases between. CDR1 is MNHNS and CDR2 is SASEGT in the germline V gene. CDR3 size: 13 residues. Authors' analysis steps: Amplification of reference gene primers provided the estimated nucleated cell counts. Libraries were prepared by immunoSEQ multiplex PCR; TCRdb keeps only in-frame clonotypes and omits some of them. D and trimming come from the DNA, and the V and J calls and clone size come from that table. The repertoire holds 360,000 or so clones, roughly nine tenths seen once, with about 2.7% in the top ten. Living in 24 US areas, the participants were between roughly 18 and 90 years of age. Cohorts were based on clinical histories the participants reported. Either two negative PCRs, clearance, or symptom resolution qualified Cohort 3 donors as recovered.

This receptor was identified in a woman in her thirties who had recovered from COVID-19. The sample was PBMCs or T cells enriched from blood (not recorded which). The chain joins TRBV6-1 to TRBJ1-2; D unclear. The CDR3 DNA follows: TGTGCCAGCAGTGAATCAGTGAACTATGGCTACACCTTC. Translating gives CASSESVNYGYTF.